This record covers a single TCR beta chain. Its target is unknown. The source of the sample is a study of CXCR3-negative and CXCR3-positive naive CD8 T cells. Whole-study findings and limits: The study found comparably high diversity in both naive subsets and much lower diversity in memory CD8+ cells.

Among CD8+ T cells, naive ones were CD45RO-CCR7+CD27+CD95-. This CDR3 region has 17 residues. Germline values: CDR1 LGHDT, CDR2 YNNKEL (reference sequence). Carrying UMI labels, the TRB cDNA libraries were prepared through 5' RACE. TCRdb reprocessed the 5' RACE reads and reports one entry per CDR3 protein, with no DNA. Its table lists approximately 58,000 distinct CDR3 sequences. The source is a human donor in good health. Some clones in this sample may be carry-over from other donors' samples. V usage is TRBV3-1 and J usage is TRBJ2-3; TCRdb reports TRBD1, a call that lacks DNA to check it against. Sequenced material: naive CXCR3- CD8+ T cells from blood. The sample's subset: CD45RO-CCR7+CD27+CD95- naive CD8+ T cells lacking CXCR3 (TNR3-). This chain's CDR3 is CASSQDIAGGSTDTQYF.